This T cell receptor (beta chain) was sequenced in a study of T cell responses to AZD1222 COVID-19 vaccine. Study observations and caveats: Increases in Spike-specific TCR breadth and depth were seen after two AZD1222 doses.

To note about this clone: What it binds is not known.

The CDR3 sequence is 14 residues long. Germline-derived CDR1 and CDR2 are GTSNPN and SVGIG (reference sequence). V shed 4 bases and J shed 5 bases, with 17 bases lying between them. Some clones are missing from TCRdb's copy, which holds only in-frame ones; the method was immunoSEQ multiplex PCR. In the table there are 130,000 to 150,000 clones, approximately 89% of which are singletons. This sample comprised peripheral blood, obtained on day 0 of AZD1222 vaccination. This TCR derives from an adult in good health. The chain carries TRBV30 and TRBJ1-1; D uncertain. The CDR3 loop is CAWTPSNHGTEAFF. In DNA, the CDR3 is TGTGCCTGGACGCCTTCGAACCATGGGACTGAAGCTTTCTTT.